This T cell receptor beta chain was retrieved from a study of blood T cells in healthy people across ages (dated by TCRdb to 2013 to 2016). In the study overall: Template switching captured roughly one uniquely barcoded TCR beta cDNA molecule per two T cells in model experiments. Age-related changes in TCR beta repertoire diversity were measured in the study by deep sequencing normalized with unique cDNA molecular identifiers. Donors were grouped into four age groups: young (average approximately 15 years), middle-aged (roughly 40), aged (around 60) and long-lived (around 80). To avoid experimental bias, donors of different ages were distributed randomly across sequencing lanes. Using the same blood draw, the study looked at two additional independent replicas of 1 million unique cDNA reads for two donors, one aged 18 to 30 and the other aged 80 or older.

Its CDR3 holds 14 amino acids, cysteine through phenylalanine. Only CDR3 DNA remains: 42 bases, in frame from the first base. CDR1 and CDR2 were assigned from the germline V gene (reference sequence) as DFQATT and SNEGSKA. Trimming takes 5 bases off V and 6 bases off J; junction bases not matched to a gene: 9. As for this clonotype: No antigen is known for it. No much larger clonotype is one base removed from it; base qualities were not supplied.

The method was 5' RACE. The instrument was an Illumina HiSeq 2500. A second roughly 6 to 12 cycle PCR used a sample-barcoded 5' primer and a J-beta primer mix. A template-switch 5' adaptor carrying 12 random nucleotides introduced a unique molecular identifier onto each TCR beta cDNA molecule. Each sample yielded at least 2.5 million CDR3-containing paired-end reads. First-strand cDNA synthesis was performed from all RNA using the Mint cDNA synthesis kit, with priming by a TRBC-specific oligonucleotide. Following uracil-DNA glycosylase treatment, a first 18-cycle PCR with universal primers M1SS and BC2_uni_R was performed on all cDNA. The study's processing was this. Normalization of each sample was performed by random selection of 1 million high-quality reads, each carrying a distinct molecular identifier. Instead of being binned into consensus sequences, reads with shared molecular identifiers were discarded. MiTCR, set to a Q25 quality threshold and the strictest error-elimination algorithm, was used for CDR3 identification, clonotype clustering and error correction. A nonparametric unseen species model using Euler transformation provided a lower-bound estimate of total TCR beta diversity. Clones were called with MiXCR by TCRdb after fastp trimmed the public reads at Q25, and only in-frame beta chains were retained. Each record represents a unique CDR3 protein, reported with the most common genes and DNA among its rows. The V and J calls here are based on TCRdb, not the publication. This sample has about 1,400,000 distinct CDR3 sequences in its table, and approximately 59% of those were observed once. Clones ranked in the top ten supply under 8.5% of the sample.

General findings and caveats noted by the study authors: The percentage of naive T cells measured by flow cytometry correlated strongly with observed TCR beta diversity. The CMV infection status of donors was not known, potentially confounding age-related changes in expanded clonotypes. As age increased, observed TCR beta diversity per million T cells dropped in a roughly linear way, and a significant reduction was already evident by age around 41. Estimates of total diversity based on one million sequenced T cells were considered lower bounds and underestimates. Compared with the aged group, more naive CD4+ T cells, fewer expanded clones and increased TCR diversity were shown by the long-lived group, suggesting age selection. Bulk unsorted PBMC profiling prevented conclusive comparison of naive and antigen-experienced compartments.

Donors were a few dozen systemically healthy Caucasian individuals from Russia aged about 6 to 100 years. Each donor gave around 9.8 milliliters of peripheral blood, collected into EDTA-treated Vacutainer tubes. Ficoll-Paque density-gradient centrifugation was used to isolate PBMCs, with at least 7 million per sample. Trizol reagent was used to extract total RNA from the PBMCs, yielding at least 5.5 micrograms per sample. Naive CD45RAhigh/CD27high T cell percentages were measured by flow cytometry on a PBMC aliquot from every donor. The sample consisted of blood. The clonotype originates from a man between 18 and 29 years old in good health. The chain links TRBV20-1 with TRBJ2-7; 11 bases in between match TRBD2. The CDR3 region reads CSAPRLAGNLEQYF. The sequenced DNA is TGCAGTGCTCCGCGACTAGCGGGAAATCTCGAGCAGTACTTC.